This TCR beta chain originates from a study of blood T cell repertoires in COVID-19. About the study: Specimens from acute and convalescent COVID-19 originated in the United States, Italy and Spain.

The ends were cut back, 5 bases at V and 1 base at J, with 9 bases in the middle. This CDR3 is built from 13 residues. Germline V CDR1 and CDR2: SGHRS, YFSETQ. Profiled with immunoSEQ multiplex PCR; TCRdb holds only in-frame clones, not every one. The table has approximately 180,000 clones, approximately 87% seen once; the top ten hold 2.5%. The sequenced sample was peripheral blood. The V and J genes are TRBV5-1 and TRBJ1-1; D remains ambiguous. This TCR was sampled from a man in his forties with active or convalescent COVID-19. The CDR3: CASSIKSNTEAFF. CDR3 in DNA: TGCGCCAGCAGTATAAAATCGAACACTGAAGCTTTCTTT.